Many counts were recorded for the clone carrying this TCR beta chain. The antigen is unknown. V was trimmed by 2 bases and J by 5 bases, leaving 4 bases between them. CDR3 length: 11 amino acids. Germline-derived CDR1 and CDR2 are SGHKS and YYEKEE (reference sequence). This sample is drawn from a study of T-cell reconstitution after alpha-beta-depleted transplantation in children. For TCRbeta, the library was prepared with unique molecular identifiers. TCRdb reprocessed the PCR reads with MiXCR, giving one entry per CDR3 protein. This sample has about 440,000 distinct CDR3 sequences, with approximately 41% found just once. Study-wide points: There were reportedly several hundred expanded graft clones from which alpha-beta T cells came about two months after transplant. Some patients showed high day-60 TCRbeta diversity, which derived from surviving recipient T cells and thymic progenitors. It was newly produced T cells that mostly accounted for T-cell counts and diversity one year after transplant.

This clonotype originated in a girl aged 2 to 10 with aplastic anemia, due to receive a stem cell transplant. This chain connects TRBV5-5 to TRBJ2-5, with D hard to call. This sample comprised PBMCs, obtained before TCRalphabeta/CD19-depleted stem cell transplant. The CDR3 DNA sequence: TGTGCCAGCAGCTTTTCGGAGACCCAGTACTTC. It codes for CASSFSETQYF. Combining the CDR3 with reference TRBV5-5 and TRBJ2-5 gives the whole variable domain DAGVTQSPTHLIKTRGQQVTLRCSPISGHKSVSWYQQVLGQGPQFIFQYYEKEERGRGNFPDRFSARQFPNYSSELNVNALLLGDSALYLCASSFSETQYFGPGTRLLVL.